This T cell receptor (beta chain) was sequenced in a study of OX40 agonist ivuxolimab in advanced cancers. Study-level background: Dosing consisted of intravenous ivuxolimab at 0.01 to 10 mg/kg every 2 weeks. With a range of 23 to 79, age averaged roughly 61 years, and 70% to 85% were male.

Study conclusions and caveats: Relatively little clonal expansion, among the lowest observed, appeared in partial responders at 0.1-3.0 mg/kg.

The assay was immunoSEQ multiplex PCR, and TCRdb's table has in-frame clones only and misses some. Found here are tens of thousands of clones, 88% of them singletons; the top ten hold 0.47%. Blood was sampled at baseline, cycle 4 day 1, and cycle 7 day 1. A word on this clone: Its antigen is unidentified.

Germline values: CDR1 SGHVS, CDR2 FQNEAQ. This CDR3 region has 14 residues. Trimming took off 3 bases at V and 7 bases at J, with 13 bases between the two ends. Sequences were derived from CD4+ or CD8+ T cells sorted from blood, sampled in a trial of the OX40 agonist ivuxolimab. The chain recombines TRBV7-8 with TRBJ2-1; no reliable D call. This TCR was recovered from an adult with an advanced solid tumor such as melanoma, head and neck, liver or kidney cancer. CDR3 protein: CASSLAAASNEQFF. The CDR3 DNA reads as TGTGCCAGCAGCTTGGCAGCAGCGTCAAATGAGCAGTTCTTC.